This T cell receptor beta chain emerged from a study of CD8+CD57+ T cells in acquired aplastic anemia. Looking at the study overall: Sorted cells (CD4+ and CD8+) yielded DNA amounts that averaged approximately 3.2 ug.

V shed 4 bases and J 4 bases; nucleotides not matched to a gene: 8. The germline CDR1 and CDR2 sequences are SGHTA and FQGNSA. This CDR3 is 15 amino acids long. Genomic DNA templated the TCR beta VDJ and CDR3 profiling. TCRdb analysed the reads with MiXCR anew, one entry per CDR3 protein. This table holds a few hundred thousand distinct CDR3 sequences, 25% to 40% found once. Patients included in sequencing had previously demonstrated CD8+CD57+ cell expansion by flow cytometry. By the time of blood sampling, patients had still received no therapy. This clonotype was observed at least ten times. Sequencing was carried out using sorted CD4+, CD8+, or CD8+CD57+ T cells (not recorded which) from PBMCs. This chain uses TRBV7-2 with TRBJ1-2; 8 bases agree with TRBD1. This receptor was taken from a human donor with aplastic anemia. The CDR3 spells CASSWGQAESYGYTF. DNA for the CDR3: TGTGCCAGCAGCTGGGGACAGGCTGAAAGCTATGGCTACACCTTC.